Listed below are T cell receptor beta chains from one sample, sequenced in a study of shared clonotypes between healthy human individuals. Produced via immunoSEQ multiplex PCR; TCRdb's table is partial and in-frame only. The sample includes roughly 2.4 million clones, approximately 94% of them seen just once. The sequencing sample was made of naive CD4+ T cells sorted from blood. These receptors were collected from a man aged 18-30 years in good health. Both conserved end residues are part of each CDR3. A D gene is named only where the DNA matches it firmly. Rows may omit the clone size; those that give it use once, few, many or a size class.

TRBV29-1	NA	NA	TRBJ2-3	CSVEDGLLADTQYF	TGCAGCGTTGAAGATGGCCTCCTCGCAGATACGCAGTATTTT
TRBV5-1	NA	TRBD1	TRBJ2-1	CASSSGQVNNEQFF	TGCGCCAGCAGCTCGGGACAGGTTAACAATGAGCAGTTCTTC
TRBV28	few	TRBD2	TRBJ2-4	CASSFEREGKNIQYF	TGTGCCAGCAGTTTCGAACGGGAGGGCAAAAACATTCAGTACTTC
TRBV21-1	NA	NA	TRBJ2-7	CAAPPGRNEQYF	TGTGCCGCCCCCCCGGGACGTAATGAGCAGTACTTC
TRBV27	NA	TRBD1	TRBJ1-6	CASSLLGQTYNSPLHF	TGTGCCAGCAGTTTATTGGGACAGACATATAATTCACCCCTCCACTTT
TRBV6-5	NA	NA	TRBJ1-1	CASSQQGRRNTEAFF	TGTGCCAGCAGTCAACAGGGTAGACGGAACACTGAAGCTTTCTTT
TRBV5-4	NA	TRBD2	TRBJ2-5	CASSLSGTSVFETQYF	TGTGCCAGCAGCTTATCCGGGACTAGCGTTTTCGAGACCCAGTACTTC
TRBV18	NA	NA	TRBJ2-7	CASSPRRGGGYEQYF	TGTGCCAGCTCACCCCGTAGAGGGGGGGGATACGAGCAGTACTTC
TRBV2	NA	TRBD1	TRBJ2-7	CASKDSRTGEQYF	TGTGCCAGCAAAGACTCCCGGACAGGCGAGCAGTACTTC
TRBV28	NA	TRBD1	TRBJ2-7	CASFRDSYYEQYF	TGTGCCAGTTTCCGGGACAGCTACTACGAGCAGTACTTC
TRBV5-1	NA	NA	TRBJ1-2	CASSPVGGLDYGYTF	TGCGCCAGCAGCCCCGTCGGGGGACTGGACTATGGCTACACCTTC
TRBV10-3	once	TRBD1	TRBJ1-5	CAISAGQGGQPQHF	TGTGCCATCAGTGCCGGACAGGGAGGTCAGCCCCAGCATTTT
TRBV28	NA	TRBD1	TRBJ1-2	CASSFGEGANGYTF	TGTGCCAGCAGTTTCGGGGAGGGGGCGAATGGCTACACCTTC
TRBV29-1	NA	NA	TRBJ1-4	CSVAHAVHEKLFF	TGCAGCGTTGCCCACGCGGTACATGAAAAACTGTTTTTT
TRBV4-1	NA	NA	TRBJ2-3	CASSQGLGGWGTDTQYF	TGCGCCAGCAGCCAAGGACTCGGGGGCTGGGGCACAGATACGCAGTATTTT
TRBV5-1	NA	TRBD2	TRBJ2-3	CASSLAGTTPADTQYF	TGCGCCAGCAGCTTGGCCGGGACTACCCCCGCAGATACGCAGTATTTT
TRBV27	NA	TRBD1	TRBJ1-4	CASRSQTGWSNEKLFF	TGTGCCAGCAGATCGCAGACAGGGTGGAGTAATGAAAAACTGTTTTTT
TRBV5-1	NA	NA	TRBJ1-1	CASSLSGGNTEAFF	TGCGCCAGCAGCTTGAGTGGGGGGAACACTGAAGCTTTCTTT
TRBV2	NA	TRBD2	TRBJ2-1	CASSEAQGLGVEQFF	TGTGCCAGCAGTGAAGCACAGGGACTAGGTGTTGAGCAGTTCTTC
TRBV5-1	NA	NA	TRBJ1-1	CASSLLSRREEAFF	TGCGCCAGCAGCTTGCTTTCCAGGCGGGAGGAAGCTTTCTTT
TRBV9	NA	TRBD1	TRBJ1-6	CASSVGLTGSTSPLHF	TGTGCCAGCAGCGTAGGGTTGACAGGGTCGACTTCACCCCTCCACTTT
TRBV6-5	NA	NA	TRBJ1-3	CASSTGSGNTIYF	TGTGCCAGCAGTACAGGGTCTGGAAACACCATATATTTT
TRBV27	NA	TRBD2	TRBJ2-7	CASRPIAGGTYEQYF	TGTGCCAGCAGACCGATAGCGGGAGGGACCTACGAGCAGTACTTC
TRBV2	NA	TRBD2	TRBJ2-2	CASSAASGGNGELFF	TGTGCCAGCAGTGCGGCTAGCGGGGGCAACGGGGAGCTGTTTTTT
TRBV18	NA	TRBD1	TRBJ2-7	CASSRDSPDEQYF	TGTGCCAGCTCACGGGACAGTCCAGACGAGCAGTACTTC
TRBV14	NA	NA	TRBJ2-7	CASSPTTGFEQYF	TGTGCCAGCAGCCCGACAACAGGGTTCGAGCAGTACTTC
TRBV6-5	NA	TRBD1	TRBJ1-6	CASSYISQGQNSPLHF	TGTGCCAGCAGTTACATCTCTCAGGGACAGAATTCACCCCTCCACTTT
TRBV7-9	NA	NA	TRBJ1-1	CASSLERKNTEAFF	TGTGCCAGCAGCTTAGAACGGAAAAACACTGAAGCTTTCTTT
TRBV18	NA	TRBD2	TRBJ2-5	CASSRGLAGDRETQYF	TGTGCCAGCTCACGCGGACTAGCGGGAGACAGGGAGACCCAGTACTTC
TRBV5-4	NA	NA	TRBJ2-3	CASSFSGEATQYF	TGTGCCAGCAGCTTTAGCGGAGAAGCGACGCAGTATTTT
TRBV2	NA	NA	TRBJ1-3	CASRVASGNTIYF	TGTGCCAGCAGGGTTGCGTCTGGAAACACCATATATTTT
TRBV7-9	NA	TRBD2	TRBJ2-5	CASSLWRSGGFETQYF	TGTGCCAGCAGCTTATGGAGGAGCGGGGGATTCGAGACCCAGTACTTC
TRBV6-5	NA	TRBD2	TRBJ2-2	CASSRMTSGKMELFF	TGTGCCAGCAGTCGAATGACTAGCGGGAAAATGGAGCTGTTTTTT
TRBV5-1	NA	NA	TRBJ2-6	CASSLSSGANVLTF	TGCGCCAGCAGCCTGAGCTCTGGGGCCAACGTCCTGACTTTC
TRBV2	NA	NA	TRBJ1-3	CASSELLGSGNTIYF	TGTGCCAGCAGTGAACTTTTGGGATCTGGAAACACCATATATTTT
TRBV27	NA	NA	TRBJ1-1	CASRLPTEKTEAFF	TGTGCCAGCAGACTACCAACCGAGAAGACTGAAGCTTTCTTT
TRBV5-1	NA	NA	TRBJ1-4	CASSLGSTNEKLFF	TGCGCCAGCAGCTTAGGGTCAACTAATGAAAAACTGTTTTTT
TRBV11-2	NA	TRBD1	TRBJ1-1	CASSLDSGGGTEAFF	TGTGCCAGCAGCTTAGATTCAGGGGGCGGCACTGAAGCTTTCTTT
TRBV5-5	NA	NA	TRBJ1-4	CASSLDAVYEKLFF	TGTGCCAGCAGCCTAGATGCCGTTTATGAAAAACTGTTTTTT
TRBV18	NA	NA	TRBJ1-1	CASSPGTVNTEAFF	TGTGCCAGCTCACCCGGGACTGTGAACACTGAAGCTTTCTTT
TRBV7-9	NA	TRBD1	TRBJ2-5	CASSWTGIKETQYF	TGTGCCAGCAGCTGGACAGGGATTAAGGAGACCCAGTACTTC
TRBV19	NA	TRBD1	TRBJ1-2	CASSTTGGSIYGYTF	TGTGCCAGTAGTACAACAGGGGGCTCAATCTATGGCTACACCTTC
TRBV30	few	NA	TRBJ1-6	CAWRKGPYNSPLHF	TGTGCCTGGAGGAAAGGGCCGTATAATTCACCCCTCCACTTT
TRBV7-3	NA	TRBD1	TRBJ2-2	CASGPRTGITGELFF	TGTGCCAGCGGCCCTAGGACAGGGATCACCGGGGAGCTGTTTTTT
TRBV30	NA	NA	TRBJ1-4	CAWREGHREKLFF	TGTGCCTGGAGGGAGGGACACCGTGAAAAACTGTTTTTT
TRBV7-9	NA	NA	TRBJ1-2	CASSRLQKMPHWGYTF	TGTGCCAGCAGCCGACTGCAAAAAATGCCCCATTGGGGCTACACCTTC
TRBV5-4	NA	TRBD1	TRBJ2-1	CATRTGTALYNEQFF	TGTGCCACCCGGACCGGGACAGCTCTGTACAATGAGCAGTTCTTC
TRBV5-1	NA	NA	TRBJ1-4	CASSSGSGAEKLFF	TGCGCCAGCAGCTCTGGGTCAGGGGCCGAAAAACTGTTTTTT